These 27 T cell receptor beta chains share one sample of origin, sequenced in a study of glioma-infiltrating T cells after dendritic cell vaccination. Documented time point: after dendritic cell vaccination, including at tumor progression/relapse. Clones were sequenced by immunoSEQ multiplex PCR, and TCRdb holds only the in-frame ones, with some missing. The data hold more than 70,000 clones, with 80% to 90% observed a single time. Specimen: blood, collected after dendritic cell vaccination. The receptors derive from a human donor with glioblastoma.

J is TRBJ2-5 and V is TRBV29-1; 9 bases are shared with TRBD2. The V and J ends lost 1 base and 5 bases, in that order; junction bases with no gene match: 8. The V gene's germline CDR1 is SQVTM and CDR2 ANQGSEA. CDR3 length: 15 residues. The CDR3 nucleotides are TGCAGCGTTGAAGGGGCGGGGGGGCCGGTTGAGACCCAGTACTTC. Its translation is CSVEGAGGPVETQYF.

The chain is built from TRBV7-2 and TRBJ2-5, with 7 bases fitting TRBD2. Germline assignment: CDR1 SGHTA and CDR2 FQGNSA. The CDR3 is 15 residues long. V trimming: 1 base; J trimming: 2 bases; junction bases outside the gene matches: 4. The CDR3 sequence is CASSLVVSGQETQYF. In nucleotides, the CDR3 is TGTGCCAGCAGCTTAGTGGTTAGCGGGCAAGAGACCCAGTACTTC.

The chain carries TRBV30 and TRBJ1-2; no reliable D call. This CDR3 spans 12 amino acids. V gave up 7 bases and J gave up 8 bases, with 17 bases separating them. CDR1 is GTSNPN, CDR2 SVGIG, per germline (reference sequence). This CDR3 reads CASPGRTEGYTF. DNA for the CDR3: TGTGCCTCCCCCGGACGGACTGAGGGCTACACCTTC. The complete variable domain, with remaining parts taken from reference TRBV30 and TRBJ1-2, reads SQTIHQWPATLVQPVGSPLSLECTVEGTSNPNLYWYRQAAGRGLQLLFYSVGIGQISSEVPQNLSASRPQDRQFILSSKKLLLSDSGFYLCASPGRTEGYTFGSGTRLTVV.

The gene calls are TRBV4-1 and TRBJ2-5; weak D call: TRBD2 (5 bases). The CDR3 consists of 13 residues. V was trimmed by 3 bases and J by 1 base, leaving 6 bases between them. Germline V gene sequence: CDR1 MGHRA, CDR2 YSYEKL. The CDR3 loop is CASSQDFQETQYF. The CDR3 DNA reads TGCGCCAGCAGCCAGGACTTCCAAGAGACCCAGTACTTC.

V gene TRBV10-3 combines with J gene TRBJ2-1; D is possibly TRBD2 (5 bases). Trimming took off 10 bases at V and 6 bases at J, with 10 bases between the two ends. The CDR3 has 11 amino acids. Germline V gene sequence: CDR1 ENHRY, CDR2 SYGVKD. The CDR3 bases are TGTGCCACCTCCACTAGCAATGAGCAGTTCTTC. Protein: CATSTSNEQFF.

The chain employs TRBV7-9 and TRBJ2-3, with 7 bases lining up with TRBD1. The CDR3 extends over 14 amino acids. Trimming took 5 bases from V and 2 from J; bases not matched to a gene: 4. Germline lookup yields CDR1 SEHNR and CDR2 FQNEAQ (reference sequence). Written as DNA, the CDR3 is TGTGCCAGCAGCCTGGACAGGAACACAGATACGCAGTATTTT. The encoded protein is CASSLDRNTDTQYF.

This clone turned up a few times. The chain couples TRBV5-4 to TRBJ2-7, with 8 bases that match TRBD2. With 5 bases clipped from V and 1 base from J, the junction kept 11 bases outside the gene matches. CDR3 length: 16 residues. Germline V gene sequence: CDR1 SGHNT, CDR2 YYREEE (reference sequence). CDR3 nucleotides: TGTGCCAGCAGTCCTAACAGCGGGGGATTTTCCTACGAGCAGTACTTC. This encodes CASSPNSGGFSYEQYF.

The chain combines TRBV7-9 with TRBJ2-5; D is perhaps TRBD1 (6 bases). The J call may be mistaken, given a closer DNA end match to TRBJ2-7. CDR3 length equals 14 residues. CDR1 SEHNR and CDR2 FQNEAQ come from the germline V gene (reference sequence). CDR3 amino acids: CASSPRTAPYEQYF. CDR3 DNA sequence: TGTGCCAGCAGCCCCCGGACAGCCCCCTACGAGCAGTACTTC.

The V and J genes are TRBV7-6 and TRBJ2-7; TRBD2 might be the D (5 bases). This CDR3 spans 14 amino acids. Trimming stripped 4 bases from V and 4 bases from J, with 14 bases between. Germline values: CDR1 SGHVS, CDR2 FNYEAQ. CDR3 sequence reads: CASSSQEGMYEQYF. The CDR3 DNA sequence: TGTGCCAGCAGCTCCCAAGAGGGTATGTACGAGCAGTACTTC.

This clone has a handful of counts. V is TRBV5-1 and J is TRBJ1-1, with unresolved D. CDR1 and CDR2 from the germline V gene are SGHRS and YFSETQ. Trimming took off 6 bases at V and 3 bases at J, with 12 bases between the two ends. The CDR3 extends over 13 amino acids. CDR3: CASNLDTHTEAFF. CDR3 coding DNA: TGCGCCAGCAACTTAGACACGCACACTGAAGCTTTCTTT.

CDR3 region: CASSRGADNYGYTF. The DNA for the CDR3 is TGTGCCAGCAGCCGAGGTGCGGATAACTATGGCTACACCTTC. V usage is TRBV7-9 and J usage is TRBJ1-2; D unresolved. The ends were cut back, 5 bases at V and 1 base at J, with 11 bases in the middle. There are 14 residues in the CDR3. Germline CDR1 reads SEHNR; CDR2 reads FQNEAQ (reference sequence).

The chain is built from TRBV4-3 and TRBJ2-7; 11 nucleotides line up with TRBD2. Germline V gives CDR1 LGHNA, CDR2 YSLEER. V dropped 0 bases and J dropped 1; count of bases not matched to a gene: 8. This CDR3 is 18 amino acids long. The CDR3 DNA reads as TGCGCCAGCAGCCAAGAACTAGCGGGAGAAGGGTTTTCCTACGAGCAGTACTTC. This encodes CASSQELAGEGFSYEQYF.

In the case of this clone: One end of the junction varies from germline; a read error may be responsible. The CDR3 DNA is TGTGCCAGCAACCGGGACAGGGGCTACGAGCAGTGCTTC. It codes for CASNRDRGYEQCF. The rearrangement joins TRBV6-1 to TRBJ2-7; 10 bases are shared with TRBD1. Germline assignment: CDR1 MNHNS and CDR2 SASEGT. The CDR3 loop spans 13 amino acids.

This chain uses TRBV5-5 with TRBJ2-2; 7 bases are a match to TRBD1. The CDR3 sequence is 15 residues long. V shed 1 base, J shed 5 bases, and the junction held 5 bases outside the gene matches. Germline V gene sequence: CDR1 SGHKS, CDR2 YYEKEE (reference sequence). CDR3 amino acids: CASSLLGGGTGELFF. CDR3 in DNA: TGTGCCAGCAGCTTGTTAGGGGGCGGGACCGGGGAGCTGTTTTTT.

This chain links TRBV19 with TRBJ2-1, with D possibly being TRBD2 (6 bases). This CDR3 has 15 amino acids. V was clipped by 7 bases and J by 4 bases, with 17 bases between them. Germline CDR1 reads LNHDA; CDR2 reads SQIVND (reference sequence). CDR3 sequence reads: CASKPGSAVYNEQFF. For the CDR3, the DNA is TGTGCCAGTAAACCCGGGAGTGCTGTGTACAATGAGCAGTTCTTC.

The chain uses TRBV5-1 and TRBJ2-2; TRBD2 matches 12 bases. Germline values: CDR1 SGHRS, CDR2 YFSETQ. This CDR3 comprises 15 residues. The ends lost 5 bases at V and 1 base at J; junction bases unmatched: 0. The CDR3 protein is CASRLAGGNTGELFF. The CDR3 DNA is TGCGCCAGCAGACTAGCGGGGGGGAACACCGGGGAGCTGTTTTTT.

The chain uses TRBV10-1 and TRBJ2-3; 7 nucleotides line up with TRBD2. CDR1 WNHNN and CDR2 SYGVQD come from the germline V gene (reference sequence). J gave up 2 bases and V 9 bases, and 11 bases lay outside the gene matches. The CDR3 covers 15 residues. The CDR3 coding sequence is TGCGCCAGGAAAAAGCGGGGAATCTACACAGATACGCAGTATTTT. Protein product: CARKKRGIYTDTQYF.

This sequence joins TRBV11-2 and TRBJ1-1, with 9 bases matching TRBD1. This CDR3 is built from 15 residues. With V trimmed by 6 bases and J by 6 bases, 11 bases remained unmatched. The germline gives CDR1 SGHAT, CDR2 FQNNGV. The CDR3 is CASRRPGTGYPEAFF. DNA for the CDR3: TGTGCCAGCAGGCGTCCCGGGACAGGGTACCCTGAAGCTTTCTTT. Based on the CDR3 plus reference TRBV11-2 and TRBJ1-1, the full variable domain is EAGVAQSPRYKIIEKRQSVAFWCNPISGHATLYWYQQILGQGPKLLIQFQNNGVVDDSQLPKDRFSAERLKGVDSTLKIQPAKLEDSAVYLCASRRPGTGYPEAFFGQGTRLTVV.

This clone was counted a single time. CDR3 nucleotide sequence: TGTGCCAGCAGCCGGGGGTGGGGAGCGTCGAACACCGGGGAGCTGTTTTTT. It codes for CASSRGWGASNTGELFF. The chain links TRBV5-8 to TRBJ2-2; tentatively, D is TRBD2 (6 bases). Germline V gives CDR1 SGHTS, CDR2 YDEGEE. The germline V and J ends were trimmed by 4 bases and 0 bases, with 16 bases remaining between them. The CDR3 is 17 amino acids.

The gene calls are TRBV19 and TRBJ2-7; D might be TRBD1 (6 bases). CDR1 is LNHDA and CDR2 is SQIVND in the germline V gene (reference sequence). V was cut by 3 bases and J by 3 bases, with 12 bases left in between. The length of the CDR3 is 14 residues. The CDR3 reads CASSIRDKDYEQYF. In nucleotides, the CDR3 is TGTGCCAGTAGTATCCGGGACAAGGACTACGAGCAGTACTTC. Full variable domain (missing parts from reference TRBV19 and TRBJ2-7): DGGITQSPKYLFRKEGQNVTLSCEQNLNHDAMYWYRQDPGQGLRLIYYSQIVNDFQKGDIAEGYSVSREKKESFPLTVTSAQKNPTAFYLCASSIRDKDYEQYFGPGTRLTVT.

V gene TRBV19 combines with J gene TRBJ1-5, with D possibly matching TRBD1 (5 bases). The germline CDR1 and CDR2 sequences are LNHDA and SQIVND (reference sequence). The ends were cut back, 5 bases at V and 4 bases at J, with 9 bases in the middle. The CDR3 loop spans 13 amino acids. The CDR3 DNA follows: TGTGCCAGTAGTTCGGGGGGTAATCAGCCCCAGCATTTT. The encoded protein is CASSSGGNQPQHF.

This rearrangement joins TRBV2 to TRBJ1-1; TRBD1 matches 10 bases. The CDR3 spans 14 residues. In germline, CDR1 is SNHLY, CDR2 FYNNEI. The V segment lost 7 bases and the J segment 6 bases; nucleotides outside the gene matches: 8. CDR3 bases: TGTGCCAGCACTGCGACAGGGGGCATAGCTGAAGCTTTCTTT. It encodes CASTATGGIAEAFF. The full variable domain, rest sourced from reference TRBV2 and TRBJ1-1, is EPEVTQTPSHQVTQMGQEVILRCVPISNHLYFYWYRQILGQKVEFLVSFYNNEISEKSEIFDDQFSVERPDGSNFTLKIRSTKLEDSAMYFCASTATGGIAEAFFGQGTRLTVV.

The V and J genes are TRBV7-9 and TRBJ1-1; D possibly corresponds to TRBD1 (5 bases). The CDR3 has 13 residues. From germline, CDR1 is SEHNR and CDR2 FQNEAQ (reference sequence). V was trimmed by 5 bases and J by 0 bases, leaving 7 bases between them. CDR3 protein: CASSGGVNTEAFF. As DNA, the CDR3 is TGTGCCAGCAGCGGGGGGGTGAACACTGAAGCTTTCTTT.

The chain joins TRBV9 to TRBJ1-2; weak D call: TRBD1 (5 bases). This CDR3 comprises 14 residues. The ends were cut back, 4 bases at V and 1 base at J, with 11 bases in the middle. Germline lookup yields CDR1 SGDLS and CDR2 YYNGEE. CDR3 sequence: CASSSMGHNYGYTF. The CDR3 DNA reads TGTGCCAGCAGCTCCATGGGGCATAACTATGGCTACACCTTC.

This chain links TRBV5-1 with TRBJ2-3; the match to TRBD1 covers 7 bases. Germline V gene data show CDR1 as SGHRS and CDR2 as YFSETQ. The length of the CDR3 is 15 residues. V was clipped by 3 bases and J by 1 base; unmatched bases: 5. The CDR3 loop reads CASSSGQPRTDTQYF. The CDR3 coding sequence is TGCGCCAGCAGCTCGGGACAGCCTCGCACAGATACGCAGTATTTT.

The chain combines TRBV27 with TRBJ1-1, with 10 bases matching TRBD1. The trim removed 5 bases at V and 0 bases at J, leaving 3 bases unmatched. CDR1 is MNHEY, CDR2 SMNVEV, per germline (reference sequence). The CDR3 is made up of 15 amino acids. CDR3 amino acids: CASSDRGRLNTEAFF. DNA of the CDR3: TGTGCCAGCAGTGACAGGGGGCGGTTGAACACTGAAGCTTTCTTT.

The chain has TRBV27 and TRBJ2-5; 12 bases fit TRBD1. There are 18 residues in the CDR3. From germline, CDR1 is MNHEY and CDR2 SMNVEV (reference sequence). J lost 6 bases, V lost 2 bases, and 13 bases had no gene match. CDR3 in amino acids: CASSLNPPGTGGKKTQYF. Written as DNA, the CDR3 is TGTGCCAGCAGTTTAAACCCCCCCGGGACAGGGGGCAAAAAGACCCAGTACTTC.